What follows are 4 T cell receptor beta chains derived from one specimen sequenced in a study of T-cell reconstitution after alpha-beta-depleted transplantation in children (dated by TCRdb to about 2016). Library preparation was by PCR. These reads were obtained on an Illumina HiSeq 2500. TCR libraries were prepared with molecular barcoding, using unique molecular identifiers to normalize TCRbeta repertoire quantification. In TCRdb, the public reads were trimmed at Q25 with fastp and aligned with MiXCR, with productive beta chains retained. Every distinct CDR3 protein forms one entry, paired with its most common genes and DNA. The sample yields some 95,000 distinct CDR3 sequences; 20% to 30% were counted once. Of the sample, 20% to 25% falls within the top ten clones. The sample's treatment or condition label, in plain terms: allogeneic hematopoietic cell transplantation with graft depleted of TCRalphabeta T cells and CD19 B cells.

Sequenced here: PBMCs, sampled before TCRalphabeta/CD19-depleted stem cell transplant. These receptors originate from a boy between 2 and 15 years old with acute lymphoblastic leukemia, due to receive a stem cell transplant.

This clonotype was counted a few times. This chain connects TRBV28 to TRBJ2-7; the D gene is possibly TRBD2 (6 bases). The V gene's germline CDR1 is MDHEN and CDR2 SYDVKM. This CDR3 has 13 residues. The V gene lost 7 bases and the J gene lost 2 bases, with 12 bases spanning the gap. The chain's CDR3 is CASTRRGPYEQYF. CDR3 coding DNA: TGTGCCAGCACACGGAGGGGCCCCTACGAGCAGTACTTC.

The chain joins TRBV20-1 to TRBJ2-4; D uncertain. The CDR3 consists of 16 residues. V was trimmed by 3 bases and J by 0 bases, leaving 15 bases between them. Germline CDR1 reads DFQATT; CDR2 reads SNEGSKA (reference sequence). The CDR3 is CSASSGIELAKNIQYF. The CDR3 nucleotides are TGCAGTGCTAGCTCAGGTATCGAGCTAGCCAAAAACATTCAGTACTTC.

This clonotype occurred a few times. The chain recombines TRBV12-3 or TRBV12-4 with TRBJ2-5; a possible D gene is TRBD1 (6 bases). V lost 0 bases to trimming and J lost 2 bases, with 13 bases between them. The CDR3 runs to 16 residues. The CDR3 bases are TGTGCCAGCAGTTTAGCCGCCGGGACACCTCAAGAGACCCAGTACTTC. This gives the protein CASSLAAGTPQETQYF.

The sample holds a few counts of this clonotype. The chain recombines TRBV10-3 with TRBJ1-1; D is perhaps TRBD1 (5 bases). V lost 10 bases to trimming and J lost 1 base, with 25 bases between them. This CDR3 comprises 17 residues. Germline V gene data show CDR1 as ENHRY and CDR2 as SYGVKD. The CDR3 DNA follows: TGTGCCACCCAGGGTATTTGGGGCTCGATTGGGAACACTGAAGCTTTCTTT. Protein product: CATQGIWGSIGNTEAFF.